The 13 T cell receptor beta chains reported below all come from one sample, sequenced in a study of blood T cells in healthy people across ages. Together with a sample-barcoded 5' primer, a J-beta primer mix was included in a second PCR lasting roughly 6 to 12 cycles. Using its own MiXCR run on the 5' RACE reads, TCRdb lists one record per CDR3 protein. The sample carries more than 700,000 distinct CDR3 sequences, around 45% recorded once. The sequenced sample consisted of blood. The receptors were gathered from a man at least 80 years old in good health.

This chain links TRBV9 with TRBJ2-5, with D possibly TRBD2 on 6 matching bases. CDR3 length: 18 amino acids. Trimming shortened V by 0 bases and J by 11 bases, and 29 bases separated the two germline ends. Germline V gene lookup returns CDR1 SGDLS and CDR2 YYNGEE. The CDR3 here is CASSVEENSGYTYNEQYF. DNA of the CDR3: TGTGCCAGCAGCGTAGAAGAGAATAGCGGCTACACCTACAATGAGCAGTACTTC. Full variable domain (outside the CDR3, taken from reference TRBV9 and TRBJ2-5): DSGVTQTPKHLITATGQRVTLRCSPRSGDLSVYWYQQSLDQGLQFLIQYYNGEERAKGNILERFSAQQFPDLHSELNLSSLELGDSALYFCASSVEENSGYTYNEQYFGPGTRLLVL.

In nucleotides, the CDR3 is TGTGCCAGCAGACGACAGGGTAGGTCCTACAATGAGCAGTTCTTC. As protein: CASRRQGRSYNEQFF. The chain couples TRBV6-2 or TRBV6-3 to TRBJ2-1; 7 bases are shared with TRBD1. Germline V CDR1 and CDR2: MNHEY, SVGEGT. With V trimmed by 6 bases and J by 1 base, 6 bases remained unmatched. The CDR3 has 15 residues.

The rearrangement joins TRBV5-1 to TRBJ2-1; TRBD2 agrees at 9 bases. The CDR3 has 16 residues. Trimming took 0 bases from V and 7 from J; bases not matched to a gene: 8. Germline V gene data show CDR1 as SGHRS and CDR2 as YFSETQ. CDR3: CASSLEGGLAKNEQFF. In DNA, the CDR3 is TGCGCCAGCAGCTTGGAAGGAGGACTAGCGAAAAATGAGCAGTTCTTC.

This clonotype was recorded once. This chain uses TRBV20-1 with TRBJ2-5; D unclear. This CDR3 comprises 12 residues. V was pared by 3 bases and J by 0 bases, with 5 bases between. Germline lookup yields CDR1 DFQATT and CDR2 SNEGSKA (reference sequence). The CDR3 is CSARTYQETQYF. CDR3 nucleotide sequence: TGCAGTGCTAGGACTTACCAAGAGACCCAGTACTTC.

This clonotype was counted a few times. The J gene is TRBJ1-1, the V gene TRBV7-6; D gene ambiguous. The CDR3 extends over 15 amino acids. CDR1 and CDR2 (germline): SGHVS, FNYEAQ. Trimming removed 4 bases from V and 5 bases from J, with 17 bases in between. CDR3 sequence (DNA): TGTGCCAGCAGCTCGGGAAGGGCCCCAGGTACTGAAGCTTTCTTT. Translating it yields CASSSGRAPGTEAFF. Full variable domain (remainder filled in from reference TRBV7-6 and TRBJ1-1): GAGVSQSPRYKVTKRGQDVALRCDPISGHVSLYWYRQALGQGPEFLTYFNYEAQQDKSGLPNDRFSAERPEGSISTLTIQRTEQRDSAMYRCASSSGRAPGTEAFFGQGTRLTVV.

The genes are TRBV5-8 and TRBJ2-3; possibly TRBD1 for D (5 bases). Germline V gives CDR1 SGHTS, CDR2 YDEGEE. CDR3 length equals 15 residues. The germline V and J ends were trimmed by 2 bases and 4 bases, with 14 bases remaining between them. Here the CDR3 DNA reads TGTGCCAGCAGCTTTAGACAGATGTCCGCAGATACGCAGTATTTT. Its protein product is CASSFRQMSADTQYF.

The sample holds many counts of this clonotype. The genes are TRBV7-9 and TRBJ2-1; D is possibly TRBD1 (6 bases). Trimming took off 1 base at V and 15 bases at J, with 13 bases between the two ends. The CDR3 has 12 amino acids. Germline assignment: CDR1 SEHNR and CDR2 FQNEAQ (reference sequence). The CDR3 loop is CASSLGQQGPFF. The DNA of the CDR3 is TGTGCCAGCAGCTTAGGACAACAGGGTCCGTTCTTC.

The chain has TRBV5-1 and TRBJ2-1; 8 nucleotides match TRBD2. Unmatched junction bases numbered 10, after V lost 2 bases and J lost 6 bases. The CDR3 is made up of 16 amino acids. The germline V gene encodes CDR1 SGHRS and CDR2 YFSETQ. The CDR3 loop is CASSLLDGRASNEQFF. For the CDR3, the DNA is TGCGCCAGCAGCTTATTAGACGGGAGGGCGAGCAATGAGCAGTTCTTC.

This clonotype was counted a few times. The V gene is TRBV29-1, the J gene TRBJ1-1; tentative D call: TRBD1 (5 bases). V lost 6 bases, J lost 4 bases, and 12 bases lay in between. Germline V gene lookup returns CDR1 SQVTM and CDR2 ANQGSEA. The CDR3 has 12 residues. CDR3 sequence reads: CSVGRQLTEAFF. Written as DNA, the CDR3 is TGCAGCGTCGGAAGACAGCTCACTGAAGCTTTCTTT. Based on the CDR3 plus reference TRBV29-1 and TRBJ1-1, the full variable domain is SAVISQKPSRDICQRGTSLTIQCQVDSQVTMMFWYRQQPGQSLTLIATANQGSEATYESGFVIDKFPISRPNLTFSTLTVSNMSPEDSSIYLCSVGRQLTEAFFGQGTRLTVV.

This chain connects TRBV5-1 to TRBJ2-2; 7 bases match TRBD1. V trimming: 3 bases; J trimming: 0 bases; junction bases outside the gene matches: 5. The CDR3 consists of 16 residues. CDR1 SGHRS and CDR2 YFSETQ come from the germline V gene. This chain's CDR3 is CASSSIGTANTGELFF. In DNA form, the CDR3 reads TGCGCCAGCAGCTCGATCGGGACAGCGAACACCGGGGAGCTGTTTTTT.

The CDR3 loop reads CASSYSGRAGYEQYF. The CDR3 coding sequence is TGTGCCAGCAGTTATAGCGGGAGGGCTGGTTACGAGCAGTACTTC. The V and J genes are TRBV27 and TRBJ2-7, with 11 bases that match TRBD2. The germline V gene encodes CDR1 MNHEY and CDR2 SMNVEV (reference sequence). V was clipped by 4 bases and J by 4 bases; unmatched bases: 6. There are 15 residues in the CDR3.

This clonotype was counted only a few times. A much larger clone sits a single nucleotide away, making a read error possible. This chain connects TRBV18 to TRBJ2-1; D possibly uses TRBD1 or TRBD2 (5 bases each). CDR3 size: 10 residues. Germline V gene data show CDR1 as KGHSH and CDR2 as LQKENI. V lost 6 bases, J lost 13 bases, and 10 bases lay in between. The CDR3 nucleotides read TGTGCCAGCTCTCTCGGGACCCAGTTCTTC. This codes for CASSLGTQFF. Looking up the rest from reference TRBV18 and TRBJ2-1 gives the full variable domain: NAGVMQNPRHLVRRRGQEARLRCSPMKGHSHVYWYRQLPEEGLKFMVYLQKENIIDESGMPKERFSAEFPKEGPSILRIQQVVRGDSAAYFCASSLGTQFFGPGTRLTVL.

The CDR3 protein is CASSPQGTDEKLFF. CDR3 bases: TGTGCCAGCAGCCCGCAGGGGACGGATGAAAAACTGTTTTTT. The V gene is TRBV3-1, the J gene TRBJ1-4; possibly TRBD1 for D (6 bases). Looked up from germline, CDR1 is LGHDT and CDR2 is YNNKEL (reference sequence). Trimming removed 4 bases from V and 6 bases from J, with 12 bases in between. The CDR3 loop spans 14 amino acids.